Listed below are T cell receptor beta chains from one sample, sequenced in a study of shared clonotypes between healthy human individuals. Clones were sequenced by immunoSEQ multiplex PCR, and TCRdb holds only the in-frame ones, with some missing. The sample holds hundreds of thousands of clones; 85% to 95% are singletons and the top ten take over 0.095%. Source material: naive CD8+ T cells sorted from blood. The source is a woman in her 30s in good health. CDR3s include the opening cysteine and the closing phenylalanine or tryptophan. D genes are given only for firm matches. Not every row has a clone size; where given, it reads once, few, many or a size class.

j_call,clone_size,v_call,d_call,cdr3_nt,cdr3_aa
TRBJ2-3,.,TRBV6-5,.,TGTGCCAGCAGTTACTCCAAGGACGTCGATACGCAGTATTTT,CASSYSKDVDTQYF
TRBJ2-7,.,TRBV7-9,.,TGTGCCAGCAGCTCCCCGATGGACAGAAGCTACGAGCAGTACTTC,CASSSPMDRSYEQYF
TRBJ2-7,.,TRBV2,TRBD2,TGTGCCAGCAGTGAGTCCCCGGGACTAGCAGTCGAGCAGTACTTC,CASSESPGLAVEQYF
TRBJ1-4,.,TRBV19,TRBD1,TGTGCCAGTACCCTGGGCAGGGGGCGTGCAACTAATGAAAAACTGTTTTTT,CASTLGRGRATNEKLFF
TRBJ1-1,.,TRBV28,.,TGTGCCAGCAGTTTAGGCTCTGAAGCTTTCTTT,CASSLGSEAFF
TRBJ2-1,.,TRBV5-1,TRBD1,TGCGCCAGCAGATCGACAGGGGGCAGAAATGAGCAGTTCTTC,CASRSTGGRNEQFF
TRBJ2-7,.,TRBV5-8,.,TGTGCCAGCAGCCAACCGGGACGGCCATCCTACGAGCAGTACTTC,CASSQPGRPSYEQYF
TRBJ2-7,.,TRBV10-2,TRBD2,TGCGCCAGCAGTCCGCGGGGAGGGGAGCAGTACTTC,CASSPRGGEQYF
TRBJ2-1,.,TRBV30,TRBD2,TGTGCCTGGAGTGGCGCTAGCGGGAGGTCCTACAATGAGCAGTTCTTC,CAWSGASGRSYNEQFF
TRBJ2-7,.,TRBV7-6,TRBD2,TGTGCCAGCAGCGGGGGACTAGCGGGAGGGCCGGGCTACGAGCAGTACTTC,CASSGGLAGGPGYEQYF
TRBJ2-5,.,TRBV28,.,TGTGCCAGCACAGGTACGTCCGAAGAGACCCAGTACTTC,CASTGTSEETQYF
TRBJ2-3,.,TRBV29-1,TRBD2,TGCAGCGTTGTCTCACTAGCGGGAGCGCGAACAGATACGCAGTATTTT,CSVVSLAGARTDTQYF
TRBJ1-5,.,TRBV28,.,TGTGCCACCCGGCCCCTTGGGGGGGATCAGCCCCAGCATTTT,CATRPLGGDQPQHF
TRBJ2-2,once,TRBV30,TRBD1,TGTGCCTGGGGGACAGGGTCCGGGGAGCTGTTTTTT,CAWGTGSGELFF
TRBJ1-5,.,TRBV28,.,TGTGCCAGCAGTCTTGCAGAAAAATGGGGGACGGAGAATCAGCCCCAGCATTTT,CASSLAEKWGTENQPQHF
TRBJ2-7,.,TRBV6-5,.,TGTGCCAGCAGCCCCCCGACGGGGCGAAACGAGCAGTACTTC,CASSPPTGRNEQYF
TRBJ2-7,.,TRBV19,.,TGTGCCAGTAGTCCACAGGGATACGAGCAGTACTTC,CASSPQGYEQYF
TRBJ1-5,.,TRBV5-6,.,TGTGCCAGCAGCGTATTGGGTCGACAGCCCCAGCATTTT,CASSVLGRQPQHF
TRBJ1-2,.,TRBV7-9,TRBD1,TGTGCCAGCAGCTTAGGGACAGGTGGCTACACCTTC,CASSLGTGGYTF
TRBJ1-3,once,TRBV7-9,.,TGTGCCAGCAGTCACCCCCCAGGATTCTCTGGAAACACCATATATTTT,CASSHPPGFSGNTIYF
TRBJ1-2,.,TRBV5-1,.,TGCGCCAGCAGCTTGGGACCCAGGGGCGACGGCTACACCTTC,CASSLGPRGDGYTF
TRBJ2-5,.,TRBV7-9,TRBD1,TGTGCCAGCAGCTTAGCGAATGGCCCAGGGGGCTTTCTTCAAGAGACCCAGTACTTC,CASSLANGPGGFLQETQYF
TRBJ2-7,.,TRBV21-1,.,TGTGCCAGCATCCTTGGGGCAAGCTCCTACGAGCAGTACTTC,CASILGASSYEQYF
TRBJ2-3,.,TRBV4-1,.,TGCGCCAGCAGCCAAGGGCCTAGCACAGATACGCAGTATTTT,CASSQGPSTDTQYF
TRBJ1-2,.,TRBV25-1,.,TGTGCCAGCAGTGTTCAGGGGATCTACACCTTC,CASSVQGIYTF
TRBJ2-7,.,TRBV14,TRBD1,TGTGCCAGCAGCCAAGTCTCGACAGGGGGTTACGAGCAGTACTTC,CASSQVSTGGYEQYF
TRBJ2-7,.,TRBV5-1,.,TGCGCCAGCAGCTTGGAGGGGGGGCGCTACGAGCAGTACTTC,CASSLEGGRYEQYF
TRBJ1-1,.,TRBV6-5,.,TGTGCCAGCAGTTACAGTATTGAACCGGGCAGCACTGAAGCTTTCTTT,CASSYSIEPGSTEAFF
TRBJ1-1,.,TRBV27,.,TGTGCCAGCAGCGCGGTCGCAGGGAACACTGAAGCTTTCTTT,CASSAVAGNTEAFF
TRBJ1-5,.,TRBV19,.,TGTGCCAGTAGCCACCCCCGGATAGAGGGTTTGAGCAATCAGCCCCAGCATTTT,CASSHPRIEGLSNQPQHF
TRBJ2-7,.,TRBV6-1,.,TGTGCCAGCAGTGAACCCCGACAGGTTGAATACGAGCAGTACTTC,CASSEPRQVEYEQYF
TRBJ2-1,once,TRBV9,TRBD2,TGTGCCAGCAGCCCCCTTTCTAGCGGGAGGACCAATGAGCAGTTCTTC,CASSPLSSGRTNEQFF
TRBJ2-2,.,TRBV7-2,.,TGTGCCAGCAGGTCCGGGTCTCCGCACACCGGGGAGCTGTTTTTT,CASRSGSPHTGELFF
TRBJ1-1,once,TRBV19,TRBD1,TGTGCCAGTAGTATCGGACAGGGGTTTACTGAAGCTTTCTTT,CASSIGQGFTEAFF
TRBJ2-3,.,TRBV21-1,.,TGTGCCAGCACACGGACGGGGTTCACAGATACGCAGTATTTT,CASTRTGFTDTQYF
TRBJ1-1,few,TRBV6-5,.,TGTGCCAGCAGTATTACACTGAACACTGAAGCTTTCTTT,CASSITLNTEAFF
TRBJ2-7,.,TRBV5-6,TRBD2,TGTGCCAGCAGTCCTAGCGGGAGTAATTACGAGCAGTACTTC,CASSPSGSNYEQYF
TRBJ2-7,few,TRBV28,TRBD1,TGTGCCAGCAGTCGTCCGGGACAGTTGAGTGAGCAGTACTTC,CASSRPGQLSEQYF
TRBJ1-1,.,TRBV4-1,.,TGCGCCAGCAGCCAAAGGGGGAACACTGAAGCTTTCTTT,CASSQRGNTEAFF
TRBJ2-7,.,TRBV6-1,TRBD1,TGTGCCAGCAGTGAAGCCTCATTTGCAGGGGGATTCTACGAGCAGTACTTC,CASSEASFAGGFYEQYF